A single sample gave rise to the 7 T cell receptor beta chains below, sequenced in a study of T-cell memory formation after mild COVID-19. TCRdb independently ran MiXCR on the 5' RACE reads; one entry per CDR3 protein. The data show about 430,000 distinct CDR3 sequences, more than 20% seen once. The sample consisted of PBMCs or a T cell subset sorted from them (not recorded which). Source of these receptors: an adult woman who had mild COVID-19 (a few samples of this study predate the infection). Cell type and time point are not known.

The chain links TRBV6-1 to TRBJ2-1, with D possibly called TRBD1 or TRBD2 (6 bases each). Germline CDR1 is MNHNS and CDR2 is SASEGT. The CDR3 totals 14 residues. V was trimmed by 6 bases and J by 6 bases, leaving 15 bases between them. CDR3 amino acids: CASRIGGTGNEQFF. In DNA, the CDR3 is TGTGCCAGCAGGATAGGGGGGACGGGCAATGAGCAGTTCTTC.

This clonotype was counted between two and nine times. The J gene is TRBJ2-7, the V gene TRBV7-6; D possibly uses TRBD1 or TRBD2 (5 bases each). This CDR3 is built from 16 residues. Germline V gene data show CDR1 as SGHVS and CDR2 as FNYEAQ. Trimming stripped 1 base from V and 4 bases from J, with 17 bases between. This CDR3 reads CASSLGARDGAYEQYF. CDR3 DNA sequence: TGTGCCAGCAGCTTAGGAGCCCGGGACGGAGCTTACGAGCAGTACTTC.

This clonotype was counted many times. The gene calls are TRBV12-3 or TRBV12-4 and TRBJ2-7; D is tentatively TRBD1 or TRBD2 (5 bases each). V lost 6 bases and J lost 6, with 18 bases in between. This CDR3 comprises 14 residues. CDR3 sequence reads: CASRASGPASEQYF. The CDR3 DNA follows: TGTGCCAGCAGAGCCTCGGGACCGGCGAGCGAGCAGTACTTC.

CDR3 amino acids: CASLDSGETQYF. CDR3 in DNA: TGTGCCAGCTTGGACAGTGGGGAGACCCAGTACTTC. The chain couples TRBV16 to TRBJ2-5; possibly TRBD1 for D (6 bases). Germline V lookup: CDR1 KGHSY, CDR2 FQNENV. The CDR3 length is 12 residues. V was cut by 8 bases and J by 5 bases, with 12 bases left in between.

A few counts support this clonotype. The V call is TRBV5-1, the J call TRBJ2-2; D is unclear. Per germline, CDR1 SGHRS and CDR2 YFSETQ. This CDR3 spans 15 amino acids. Trimming shortened V by 6 bases and J by 1 base, and 13 bases separated the two germline ends. DNA for the CDR3: TGCGCCAGCACCCTAAAGAGTGGGAACACCGGGGAGCTGTTTTTT. Translation gives CASTLKSGNTGELFF.

This clonotype was observed at least ten times. The V call is TRBV11-2, the J call TRBJ2-5; 11 bases agree with TRBD2. The trim removed 4 bases at V and 5 bases at J, leaving 0 bases unmatched. CDR1 is SGHAT and CDR2 is FQNNGV in the germline V gene. The CDR3 is 13 amino acids. The CDR3 reads CASSWTSGETQYF. The CDR3 nucleotides read TGTGCCAGCAGCTGGACTAGCGGGGAGACCCAGTACTTC.

CDR3 sequence (DNA): TGTGCCAGCAGCACAGGGATTCGCGGGGAGACCCAGTACTTC. Its translation is CASSTGIRGETQYF. This chain links TRBV7-3 with TRBJ2-5; D may be TRBD1 (6 bases). Germline V gene data show CDR1 as SGHTA and CDR2 as FQGTGA. The CDR3 covers 14 residues. Trimming took off 5 bases at V and 5 bases at J, with 15 bases between the two ends.